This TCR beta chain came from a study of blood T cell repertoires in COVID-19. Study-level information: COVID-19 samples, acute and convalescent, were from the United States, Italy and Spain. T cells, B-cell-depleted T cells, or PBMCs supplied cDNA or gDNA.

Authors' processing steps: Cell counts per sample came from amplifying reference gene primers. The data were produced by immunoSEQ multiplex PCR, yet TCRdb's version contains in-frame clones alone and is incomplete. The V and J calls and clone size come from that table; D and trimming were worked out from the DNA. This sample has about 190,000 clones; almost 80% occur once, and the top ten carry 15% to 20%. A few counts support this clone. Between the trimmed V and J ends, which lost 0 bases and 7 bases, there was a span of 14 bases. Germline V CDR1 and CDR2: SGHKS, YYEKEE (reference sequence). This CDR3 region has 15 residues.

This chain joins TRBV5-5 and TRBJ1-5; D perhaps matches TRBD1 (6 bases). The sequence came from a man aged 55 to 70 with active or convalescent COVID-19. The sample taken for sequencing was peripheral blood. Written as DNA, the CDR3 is TGTGCCAGCAGCTTGGACCCAGGGGTAGACCAGCCCCAGCATTTT. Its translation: CASSLDPGVDQPQHF.